The next 17 T cell receptor beta chains were all read from a single sample in a study of cytomegalovirus exposure and HLA in healthy donors. PCR involved 60 Vbeta and 13 Jbeta primers. The repertoire was sequenced with immunoSEQ multiplex PCR; TCRdb's copy has only in-frame clones and lacks some. The sample has around 200,000 clones, approximately 81% seen once. Sequencing used PBMCs. These receptors were obtained from a woman aged 45-65 years in good health and CMV-seronegative.

Only a few counts were recorded for this clone. The chain combines TRBV5-6 with TRBJ2-7; 8 nucleotides line up with TRBD2. The CDR3 spans 14 residues. Germline V gene lookup returns CDR1 SGHDT and CDR2 YYEEEE. The V segment lost 0 bases and the J segment 4 bases; nucleotides outside the gene matches: 3. CDR3 bases: TGTGCCAGCAGCTTGGTGGGACTAGTGTACGAGCAGTACTTC. It is translated as CASSLVGLVYEQYF.

This clone was seen only a few times. The chain couples TRBV5-4 to TRBJ1-1, with TRBD1 identical over 8 bases. Germline V CDR1 and CDR2: SGHNT, YYREEE (reference sequence). The ends lost 3 bases at V and 6 bases at J; junction bases unmatched: 4. The CDR3 contains 13 residues. In DNA, the CDR3 is TGTGCCAGCAGCTGGGGACAGGTCTCTGAAGCTTTCTTT. Translation: CASSWGQVSEAFF.

This chain joins TRBV4-3 and TRBJ2-1; TRBD2 aligns across 7 bases. Germline trimming cut 6 bases from V and 4 bases from J; bases unmatched to any gene: 12. Germline V gives CDR1 LGHNA, CDR2 YSLEER. The CDR3 spans 16 residues. The CDR3 here is CASSLGPGGSYNEQFF. In DNA, the CDR3 is TGCGCCAGCAGTCTCGGTCCCGGGGGGTCTTACAATGAGCAGTTCTTC.

This chain links TRBV18 with TRBJ1-2; 7 bases are shared with TRBD1. The CDR3 consists of 14 residues. J was trimmed by 1 base and V by 4 bases; bases with no gene match: 3. Per germline, CDR1 KGHSH and CDR2 LQKENI. In nucleotides, the CDR3 is TGTGCCAGCTCACGGGACAGTGTTAACTATGGCTACACCTTC. The encoded protein is CASSRDSVNYGYTF.

The rearrangement joins TRBV2 to TRBJ2-5; 9 bases match TRBD2. The DNA end is more similar to TRBJ2-7, so the J call may be wrong. The CDR3 covers 13 residues. CDR1 and CDR2 from the germline V gene are SNHLY and FYNNEI. This CDR3 is CASSGLAGAEQYF. In nucleotides, the CDR3 is TGTGCCAGCAGTGGTTTAGCGGGAGCCGAGCAGTACTTC.

The CDR3 nucleotides are TGTGCCAGCTCACCCGGACAGGTCGAAACCCAGTACTTC. Its translation: CASSPGQVETQYF. The chain joins TRBV18 to TRBJ2-5, with TRBD1 matching over 7 bases. Germline assignment: CDR1 KGHSH and CDR2 LQKENI. This CDR3 is 13 amino acids long. V trimming: 3 bases; J trimming: 8 bases; junction bases outside the gene matches: 6.

This sequence joins TRBV9 and TRBJ2-2; tentatively, D is TRBD1 (5 bases). The germline CDR1 and CDR2 sequences are SGDLS and YYNGEE. V was trimmed by 0 bases and J by 7 bases, leaving 19 bases between them. The CDR3 totals 17 residues. The CDR3 sequence is CASSVAAPAQGNGELFF. CDR3 nucleotides: TGTGCCAGCAGCGTAGCTGCGCCGGCCCAGGGAAACGGGGAGCTGTTTTTT.

This rearrangement joins TRBV29-1 to TRBJ2-7, with 9 bases that match TRBD2. Germline V gene data show CDR1 as SQVTM and CDR2 as ANQGSEA. This CDR3 is built from 14 residues. The V and J ends lost 2 bases and 0 bases, in that order; junction bases with no gene match: 2. Here the CDR3 reads CSVESGRPSYEQYF. As DNA, the CDR3 is TGCAGCGTTGAAAGCGGGAGGCCCTCCTACGAGCAGTACTTC.

This chain connects TRBV19 to TRBJ1-1, with a possible D match to TRBD1 (5 bases). Germline V gene lookup returns CDR1 LNHDA and CDR2 SQIVND (reference sequence). Trimming cost V 1 base and J 4 bases, with 7 bases left between them. The CDR3 has 13 amino acids. CDR3 region: CASSIVGRTEAFF. The CDR3 coding sequence is TGTGCCAGTAGTATAGTGGGGCGCACTGAAGCTTTCTTT.

The chain is built from TRBV4-1 and TRBJ2-7; 9 bases match TRBD2. The CDR3 sequence is 15 residues long. Trimming removed 4 bases from V and 1 base from J; junction bases left unmatched: 5. CDR1 is MGHRA and CDR2 is YSYEKL in the germline V gene. The CDR3 region is CASSPSTSGSYEQYF. CDR3 nucleotide sequence: TGCGCCAGCAGCCCCTCGACTAGCGGATCCTACGAGCAGTACTTC.

The V gene is TRBV30, the J gene TRBJ1-6, with D tentatively TRBD1 (5 bases). The V gene's germline CDR1 is GTSNPN and CDR2 SVGIG (reference sequence). This CDR3 has 13 residues. The V and J ends lost 4 bases and 10 bases respectively, with 14 bases between them. CDR3 in amino acids: CAWNPQGSSPLHF. CDR3 nucleotide sequence: TGTGCCTGGAACCCTCAGGGATCCTCACCCCTCCACTTT.

The chain carries TRBV19 and TRBJ2-3; 10 bases agree with TRBD2. From germline, CDR1 is LNHDA and CDR2 SQIVND (reference sequence). V lost 4 bases and J lost 2; bases outside the gene matches: 3. The CDR3 runs to 15 residues. The CDR3 DNA reads as TGTGCCAGTAGTACCCTAGCGGGGGTCACAGATACGCAGTATTTT. It encodes CASSTLAGVTDTQYF.

The chain recombines TRBV7-2 with TRBJ1-4; 9 bases fit TRBD1. CDR1 SGHTA and CDR2 FQGNSA come from the germline V gene. The CDR3 length is 15 residues. After removal of 1 base from V and 8 bases from J, the junction contained 5 bases not matched to a gene. The CDR3 DNA follows: TGTGCCAGCAGCTTAGTGGGGACAGGGAACGAAAAACTGTTTTTT. Protein product: CASSLVGTGNEKLFF.

This clone was counted between two and nine times. V gene TRBV29-1 combines with J gene TRBJ2-7; possible D gene TRBD1, 6 bases. CDR3 length: 15 residues. Germline CDR1 reads SQVTM; CDR2 reads ANQGSEA. V was pared by 3 bases and J by 0 bases, with 15 bases between. CDR3 coding DNA: TGCAGCGTTGAGAGGGGGACGCAGAGCTCCTACGAGCAGTACTTC. Protein product: CSVERGTQSSYEQYF.

This clone was counted a few times. This chain uses TRBV7-2 with TRBJ2-7, with TRBD1 matching 8 bases. Per germline, CDR1 SGHTA and CDR2 FQGNSA. This CDR3 comprises 16 residues. Losses at the gene ends were 1 base for V and 0 bases for J; bases not matched to a gene: 5. Here the CDR3 reads CASSLGGTGRSYEQYF. CDR3 DNA sequence: TGTGCCAGCAGCTTAGGTGGGACAGGTCGCTCCTACGAGCAGTACTTC.

This chain links TRBV28 with TRBJ2-1; maybe TRBD1 (6 bases). Germline loops: CDR1 MDHEN, CDR2 SYDVKM. Trimming took 6 bases from V and 10 from J, leaving 19 bases between them. This CDR3 spans 14 amino acids. This CDR3 reads CASSLGLGGWEQFF. The CDR3 DNA reads TGTGCCAGCAGCCTTGGGCTAGGGGGATGGGAGCAGTTCTTC.

This sequence joins TRBV4-2 and TRBJ1-2; a weak D match, TRBD1 (6 bases). V shed 4 bases and J shed 2 bases, with 17 bases lying between them. The germline gives CDR1 LGHNA, CDR2 YNFKEQ. This CDR3 is built from 16 residues. This chain's CDR3 is CASSRVESGANYGYTF. The CDR3 nucleotides read TGTGCCAGCAGCCGGGTGGAGTCAGGGGCCAACTATGGCTACACCTTC.